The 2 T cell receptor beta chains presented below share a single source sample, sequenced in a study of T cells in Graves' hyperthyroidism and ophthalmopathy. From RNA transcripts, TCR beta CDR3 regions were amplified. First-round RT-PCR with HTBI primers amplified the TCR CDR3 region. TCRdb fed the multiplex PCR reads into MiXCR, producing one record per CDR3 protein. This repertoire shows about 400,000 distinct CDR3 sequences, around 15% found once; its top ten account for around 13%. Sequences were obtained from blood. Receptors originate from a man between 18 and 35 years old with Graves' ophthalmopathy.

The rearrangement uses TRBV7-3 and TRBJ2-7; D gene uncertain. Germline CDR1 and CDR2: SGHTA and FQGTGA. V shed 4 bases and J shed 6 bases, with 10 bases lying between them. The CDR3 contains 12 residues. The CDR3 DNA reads TGTGCCAGCAGCTCAGACATGGGCGAGCAGTACTTC. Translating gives CASSSDMGEQYF.

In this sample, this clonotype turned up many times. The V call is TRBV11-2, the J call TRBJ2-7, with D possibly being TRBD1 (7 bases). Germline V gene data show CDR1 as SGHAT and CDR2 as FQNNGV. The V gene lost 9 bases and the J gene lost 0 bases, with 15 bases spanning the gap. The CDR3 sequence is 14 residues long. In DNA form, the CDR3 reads TGTGCCAGTACTCAGGGGGGCCTCTCCTACGAGCAGTACTTC. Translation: CASTQGGLSYEQYF. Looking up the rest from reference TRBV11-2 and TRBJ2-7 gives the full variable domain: EAGVAQSPRYKIIEKRQSVAFWCNPISGHATLYWYQQILGQGPKLLIQFQNNGVVDDSQLPKDRFSAERLKGVDSTLKIQPAKLEDSAVYLCASTQGGLSYEQYFGPGTRLTVT.